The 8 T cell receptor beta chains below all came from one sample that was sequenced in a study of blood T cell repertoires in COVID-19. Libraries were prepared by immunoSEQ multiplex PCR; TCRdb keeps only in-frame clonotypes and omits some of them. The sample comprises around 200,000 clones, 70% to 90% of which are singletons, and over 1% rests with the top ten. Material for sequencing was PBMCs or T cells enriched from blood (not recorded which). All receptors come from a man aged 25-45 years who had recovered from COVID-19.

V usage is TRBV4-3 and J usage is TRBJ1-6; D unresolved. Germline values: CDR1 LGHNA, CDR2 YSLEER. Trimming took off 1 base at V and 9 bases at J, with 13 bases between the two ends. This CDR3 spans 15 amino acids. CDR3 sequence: CASSQGGGLLSPLHF. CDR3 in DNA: TGCGCCAGCAGCCAAGGAGGAGGTTTGCTTTCACCCCTCCACTTT.

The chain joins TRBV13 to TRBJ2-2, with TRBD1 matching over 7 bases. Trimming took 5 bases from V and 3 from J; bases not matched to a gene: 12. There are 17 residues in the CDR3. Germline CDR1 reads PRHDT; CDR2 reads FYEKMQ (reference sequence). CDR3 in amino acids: CASSTSTRGQDTGELFF. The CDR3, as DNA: TGTGCCAGCAGCACCTCCACGAGGGGGCAAGACACCGGGGAGCTGTTTTTT.

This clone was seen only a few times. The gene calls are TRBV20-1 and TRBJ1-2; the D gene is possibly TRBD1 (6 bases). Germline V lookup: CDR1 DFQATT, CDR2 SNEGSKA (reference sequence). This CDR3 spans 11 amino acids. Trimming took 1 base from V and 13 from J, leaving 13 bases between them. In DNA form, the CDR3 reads TGCAGTGCTAGAGGCAGGGGATTGAGCACCTTC. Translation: CSARGRGLSTF.

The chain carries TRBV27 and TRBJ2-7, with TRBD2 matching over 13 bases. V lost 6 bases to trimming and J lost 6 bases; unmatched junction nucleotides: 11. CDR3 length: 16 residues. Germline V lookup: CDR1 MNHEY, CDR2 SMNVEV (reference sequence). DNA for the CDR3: TGTGCCAGCAGCCACGGACTAGCGGGAGAGGGTGCCGAGCAGTACTTC. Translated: CASSHGLAGEGAEQYF.

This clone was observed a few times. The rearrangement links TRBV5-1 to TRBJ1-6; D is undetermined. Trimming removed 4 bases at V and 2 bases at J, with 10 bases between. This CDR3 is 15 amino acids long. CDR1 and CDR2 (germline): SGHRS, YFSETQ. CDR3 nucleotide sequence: TGCGCCAGCAGCCTAGTAAGTCCCTATAATTCACCCCTCCACTTT. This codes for CASSLVSPYNSPLHF.

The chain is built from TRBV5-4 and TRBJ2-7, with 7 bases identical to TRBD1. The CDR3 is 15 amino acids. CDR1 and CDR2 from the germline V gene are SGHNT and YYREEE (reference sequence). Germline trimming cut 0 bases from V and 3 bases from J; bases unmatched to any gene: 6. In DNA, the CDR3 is TGTGCCAGCAGCTTGGGGGGACAGAGTCGCTACGAGCAGTACTTC. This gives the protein CASSLGGQSRYEQYF.

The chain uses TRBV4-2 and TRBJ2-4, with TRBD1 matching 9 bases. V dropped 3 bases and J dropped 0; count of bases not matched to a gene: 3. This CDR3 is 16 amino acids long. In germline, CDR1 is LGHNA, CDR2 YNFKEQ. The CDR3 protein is CASSQGQGPAKNIQYF. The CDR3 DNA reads TGTGCCAGCAGCCAGGGACAGGGACCAGCCAAAAACATTCAGTACTTC.

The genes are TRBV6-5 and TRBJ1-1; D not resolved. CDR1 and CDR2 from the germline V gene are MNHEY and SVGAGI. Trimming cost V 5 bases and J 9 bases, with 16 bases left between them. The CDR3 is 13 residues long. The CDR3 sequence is CASSQYGRGQAFF. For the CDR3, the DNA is TGTGCCAGCAGTCAATACGGACGGGGTCAAGCTTTCTTT.